These T cell receptor beta chains were read from a single sample in a study of memory CD8 T cells in hepatitis C reinfection. The repertoire was sequenced with immunoSEQ multiplex PCR; TCRdb's copy has only in-frame clones and lacks some. The top ten hold more than 0.95% of the sample, which has 35,000 to 50,000 clones, 85% to 90% seen once. Specimen: naive CD8+ T cells sorted from blood. Receptor source: a young man with hepatitis C virus infection. Each CDR3 is given with its conserved first and last residue. The D gene is left open where the match is weak. Where a row states a size, it is once, few, many or the class of an expanded clone; other rows omit it.

cdr3_nt cdr3_aa clone_size j_call v_call d_call
TGTGCCAGTAGCGATACAGGGGGCTCCTACAATGAGCAGTTCTTC CASSDTGGSYNEQFF once TRBJ2-1 TRBV19 TRBD1
TGTGCCAGCAGTTTAAGGCAGGGCTACGAGCAGTACTTC CASSLRQGYEQYF . TRBJ2-7 TRBV27 .
TGCGCCAGCAGCCAAGGACAGGGCTCCTACAATGAGCAGTTCTTC CASSQGQGSYNEQFF . TRBJ2-1 TRBV4-1 TRBD1
TGTGCCAGTAGTTCCAGCGGGAGGCACCACAATGAGCAGTTCTTC CASSSSGRHHNEQFF . TRBJ2-1 TRBV19 TRBD2
TGTGCCAGCAGCCCACCCGTTGGCGGGAGATACAATGAGCAGTTCTTC CASSPPVGGRYNEQFF . TRBJ2-1 TRBV4-2 TRBD2
TGCGCCAGCAGCCCTGTCAGGGGGACTAGCCCTGACACCGGGGAGCTGTTTTTT CASSPVRGTSPDTGELFF . TRBJ2-2 TRBV5-1 TRBD2
TGTGCCAGCAGCGTAGGGGGGGCGGGGGAACAAGAGACCCAGTACTTC CASSVGGAGEQETQYF . TRBJ2-5 TRBV9 .
TGCGCCAGCAGCCCTAAAAGGGTAGGGGGCAATGCCGGGGAGCTGTTTTTT CASSPKRVGGNAGELFF . TRBJ2-2 TRBV5-1 TRBD1
TGTGCCATCGGACCTAGCGGGAGGGGCGATGAGCAGTTCTTC CAIGPSGRGDEQFF few TRBJ2-1 TRBV10-3 TRBD2
TGTGCCAGCAGCGAGACTAGCGGGCGCCCTTATGCAGAGACCCAGTACTTC CASSETSGRPYAETQYF . TRBJ2-5 TRBV27 TRBD2
TGTGCCAGTAGTATAGGGGACAGGGGGCTTCAGCCCCAGCATTTT CASSIGDRGLQPQHF . TRBJ1-5 TRBV19 TRBD1
TGTGCCAGCAGCGTAGACAGGGAGGGCTCTGGGGCCAACGTCCTGACTTTC CASSVDREGSGANVLTF . TRBJ2-6 TRBV9 .
TGTGCCAGCACCTCTAACCAGGGGATCTCCTACAATGAGCAGTTCTTC CASTSNQGISYNEQFF . TRBJ2-1 TRBV7-9 .
TGTGCCAGCAGCATACAGGTCTCTGGGGCCAACGTCCTGACTTTC CASSIQVSGANVLTF few TRBJ2-6 TRBV5-4 .
TGCAGCGTCCACGGGACAGTAACCTACGAGCAGTACTTC CSVHGTVTYEQYF . TRBJ2-7 TRBV29-1 TRBD1
TGTGCCAGCAGCCCGTCGACAGAATACTATGGCTACACCTTC CASSPSTEYYGYTF . TRBJ1-2 TRBV28 .
TGTGCCAGCAGCGTAGGCGAGCGGGGTAGAGAGACCCAGTACTTC CASSVGERGRETQYF . TRBJ2-5 TRBV9 TRBD2
TGTGCCAGCAGCTTGAGTGTAGGACAGGGAAACATTCAGTACTTC CASSLSVGQGNIQYF . TRBJ2-4 TRBV5-5 TRBD1
TGTGCCAGCAGCCCACAGGGGGCGAGTTACAATGAGCAGTTCTTC CASSPQGASYNEQFF . TRBJ2-1 TRBV14 TRBD1
TGCGCCAGCAGCCACCCGGGAAGCACCTACAATGAGCAGTTCTTC CASSHPGSTYNEQFF once TRBJ2-1 TRBV4-1 .
TGCGCCAGCAGCCTCCCCGGGGGGGTTGAAGCTTTCTTT CASSLPGGVEAFF . TRBJ1-1 TRBV4-1 .
TGTGCTAGTGGCTTTACAGGGGCTCTGACCTGGGCCCAGCATTTT CASGFTGALTWAQHF . TRBJ1-5 TRBV12-5 TRBD1